What follows are 7 T cell receptor beta chains derived from one specimen sequenced in a study of CD8 T cells in ankylosing spondylitis. TCRdb independently ran MiXCR on the 5' RACE reads; one entry per CDR3 protein. The sample shows hundreds of thousands of distinct CDR3 sequences, around 20% of them seen only once. The specimen sequenced was blood, either unsorted or a sorted T cell fraction (not recorded which). The receptors stem from a male donor with ankylosing spondylitis or in good health (not recorded which).

The chain recombines TRBV5-1 with TRBJ2-7; D gene uncertain. There are 13 residues in the CDR3. The germline V gene has CDR1 SGHRS and CDR2 YFSETQ. The V gene lost 5 bases and the J gene lost 6 bases, with 15 bases spanning the gap. CDR3 in DNA: TGCGCCAGCAGTACGCCAAAGATTCCCGAGCAGTACGTC. It specifies CASSTPKIPEQYV.

The chain is built from TRBV20-1 and TRBJ1-4; weak D call: TRBD1 (5 bases). Per the germline V gene, CDR1 is DFQATT and CDR2 is SNEGSKA (reference sequence). The CDR3 loop spans 14 amino acids. Trimming took off 2 bases at V and 9 bases at J, with 16 bases between the two ends. CDR3 residues: CSARMVAGPQKLFF. In nucleotides, the CDR3 is TGCAGTGCTAGAATGGTCGCGGGACCCCAAAAACTGTTTTTT.

This clonotype was seen more than once but under ten times. V usage is TRBV20-1 and J usage is TRBJ2-1; 9 nucleotides align to TRBD1. V shed 0 bases, J shed 4 bases, and the junction held 10 bases outside the gene matches. The length of the CDR3 is 17 residues. CDR1 is DFQATT, CDR2 SNEGSKA, per germline (reference sequence). The CDR3 bases are TGCAGTGCTAGAGATTGGACAGGGGAAATAGGATACAATGAGCAGTTCTTC. This gives the protein CSARDWTGEIGYNEQFF.

As DNA, the CDR3 is TGTGCCAGCAGCTTAGCAAGGTTCTCCTACAATGAGCAGTTCTTC. Protein sequence: CASSLARFSYNEQFF. V and J are TRBV7-8 and TRBJ2-1; the D is unclear. V lost 0 bases to trimming and J lost 0 bases, with 6 bases between them. Germline CDR1 is SGHVS and CDR2 is FQNEAQ. The CDR3 totals 15 residues.

The chain joins TRBV27 to TRBJ1-5, with 7 positions matching TRBD1. V shed 0 bases and J 7 bases; nucleotides not matched to a gene: 6. CDR3 length: 15 residues. CDR1 is MNHEY, CDR2 SMNVEV, per germline (reference sequence). This chain's CDR3 is CASSLSGGGWQPQHF. The DNA for the CDR3 is TGTGCCAGCAGTTTATCGGGAGGGGGCTGGCAGCCCCAGCATTTT.

This clonotype was counted at least ten times. The CDR3: CASSLVTDSTDTQYF. For the CDR3, the DNA is TGCGCCAGCAGCTTGGTAACCGATAGCACAGATACGCAGTATTTT. This sequence joins TRBV5-1 and TRBJ2-3; D gene uncertain. Trimming took 0 bases from V and 0 from J, leaving 8 bases between them. The CDR3 length is 15 residues. CDR1 and CDR2 from the germline V gene are SGHRS and YFSETQ.

The chain uses TRBV4-1 and TRBJ2-1, with 14 bases identical to TRBD2. CDR1 and CDR2 (germline): MGHRA, YSYEKL. The CDR3 totals 15 residues. The J segment lost 10 bases and the V segment lost 6 bases, leaving 8 bases of the junction unmatched. The CDR3 sequence: CASRPGLAGVWEQFF. The CDR3 region has the DNA TGCGCCAGCAGACCGGGACTAGCGGGAGTCTGGGAGCAGTTCTTC.